A selection of T cell receptor beta chains follows, all from one sample in a study of identical twins. Via MiXCR, TCRdb re-called the 5' RACE reads, giving one row per CDR3 protein. The sample consists of a few hundred thousand distinct CDR3 sequences, more than 13% of them appearing once. These sequences were also reported in another study, on yellow fever vaccine responses in identical twins.

Sequenced: CD4+ T cells sorted from blood. The source is a woman between 18 and 29 years old in good health. CDR3s include the opening cysteine and the closing phenylalanine or tryptophan. Fields, in order: V gene, CDR3 length, clone size, D gene, J gene, CDR3 DNA, CDR3 protein. A D gene is named only where the DNA matches it firmly. Clone size appears in some rows only: once, few, many, or a class for an expanded clone.

>TRBV4-3|15|few|TRBD1|TRBJ2-3
TGCGCCAGCAGCCAACGGACAGGGAGCACAGATACGCAGTATTTT
CASSQRTGSTDTQYF
>TRBV20-1|15|many|NA|TRBJ2-7
TGCAGTGCTAGAGTCCCGGGACCGATGACCTACGAGCAGTACTTC
CSARVPGPMTYEQYF
>TRBV4-2|16|many|TRBD2|TRBJ2-1
TGTGCCAGCAGCCAAGATCGACTAGCGGGGGGGGTTGAGCAGTTCTTC
CASSQDRLAGGVEQFF
>TRBV3-1|15|few|NA|TRBJ2-5
TGTGCCAGCAGCCAAGACGTCAGGGTTAGGGAGACCCAGTACTTC
CASSQDVRVRETQYF
>TRBV18|15|NA|NA|TRBJ2-5
TGTGCCAGCTCACCACCCGCTGGGACAAAAGAGACCCAGTACTTC
CASSPPAGTKETQYF
>TRBV5-6|17|few|TRBD2|TRBJ2-2
TGTGCCAGCAGCTTGGGCGGGAGAGCCCCGAACACCGGGGAGCTGTTTTTT
CASSLGGRAPNTGELFF
>TRBV9|13|few|NA|TRBJ2-3
TGTGCCAGCAGCCCAGTGACTGGGGATACGCAGTATTTT
CASSPVTGDTQYF
>TRBV6-2/TRBV6-3|14|few|TRBD1|TRBJ2-1
TGTGCCAGCAGTGGACGGGACAGGGTCAATGAGCAGTTCTTC
CASSGRDRVNEQFF
>TRBV2|18|NA|TRBD1|TRBJ2-2
TGTGCCAGCTGCCCGACAGGGGGCCCGGGTTCGAACACCGGGGAGCTGTTTTTT
CASCPTGGPGSNTGELFF
>TRBV29-1|15|NA|TRBD2|TRBJ2-7
TGCAGCGTGCGTTTGTACGGGAGGGGCTCCTACGAGCAGTACTTC
CSVRLYGRGSYEQYF
>TRBV24-1|14|NA|NA|TRBJ2-2
TGTGCCACCAGACCGGGACTTGCAAGCGGGGAGCTGTTTTTT
CATRPGLASGELFF
>TRBV18|12|NA|NA|TRBJ2-1
TGTGCCAGCTCACCCACGAGTATTGAGCAGTTCTTC
CASSPTSIEQFF
>TRBV7-2|16|many|TRBD2|TRBJ2-3
TGTGCCAGCAGCTACTCTAGCGGGGGGGCCGAAAATACGCAGTATTTT
CASSYSSGGAENTQYF
>TRBV6-2/TRBV6-3|14|few|NA|TRBJ2-2
TGTGCCAGCAGTCCCACTAGGGGGGTCGGGGAGCTGTTTTTT
CASSPTRGVGELFF
>TRBV6-5|14|few|NA|TRBJ2-1
TGTGCCAGCAGTTACCAGAGTGAGGGAGGTGAGCAGTTCTTC
CASSYQSEGGEQFF
>TRBV9|16|NA|NA|TRBJ2-1
TGTGCCAGCAGCTCCAGAGGGATTTCCACAAACAATGAGCAGTTCTTC
CASSSRGISTNNEQFF
>TRBV24-1|15|few|TRBD2|TRBJ2-2
TGTGCCACCAGTGATTTGGGGGAGGGGTCCGGGGAGCTGTTTTTT
CATSDLGEGSGELFF
>TRBV11-2|17|many|TRBD2|TRBJ2-1
TGTGCCAGCAGCATCTTTCCTAGCGGAAGCTCCTACAATGAGCAGTTCTTC
CASSIFPSGSSYNEQFF
>TRBV5-1|13|NA|NA|TRBJ1-1
TGCGCCAGCACCCTTCTAGGGAGCACTGAAGCTTTCTTT
CASTLLGSTEAFF
>TRBV3-1|12|many|NA|TRBJ2-7
TGTGCCAGCAGTCAGGGCTCCTACGAGCAGTACTTC
CASSQGSYEQYF
>TRBV19|14|NA|NA|TRBJ2-2
TGTGCCAGTAGTGCGGAGGACGTCACCGGGGAGCTGTTTTTT
CASSAEDVTGELFF
>TRBV5-1|16|NA|TRBD1|TRBJ2-1
TGCGCCAGCAGCCCCGGGACAGGCCGGGCGACGGATGAGCAGTTCTTC
CASSPGTGRATDEQFF
>TRBV5-1|14|few|NA|TRBJ1-1
TGCGCCAGCAGCTCCGGGACACCAAACACTGAAGCTTTCTTT
CASSSGTPNTEAFF
>TRBV6-2/TRBV6-3|14|few|TRBD1|TRBJ2-7
TGTGCCAGCAGAACGACAGGGGGGTCATACGAGCAGTACTTC
CASRTTGGSYEQYF
>TRBV20-1|14|once|TRBD2|TRBJ2-7
TGCAGTGCTAGAGTGCCTAGCGGGGCCTACGAGCAGTACTTC
CSARVPSGAYEQYF
>TRBV5-1|13|few|NA|TRBJ1-4
TGCGCCAGCAGCTCCGGACGGAATGAAAAACTGTTTTTT
CASSSGRNEKLFF
>TRBV18|15|few|NA|TRBJ2-2
TGTGCCAGCTCCCACAGGGACACGAACACCGGGGAGCTGTTTTTT
CASSHRDTNTGELFF
>TRBV28|14|few|NA|TRBJ2-7
TGTGCCAGCAGCCCGGACCATTACCCCTACGAGCAGTACTTC
CASSPDHYPYEQYF
>TRBV29-1|15|NA|NA|TRBJ2-3
TGCAGCGTTGATAAAGGGGAGACTAGCACAGATACGCAGTATTTT
CSVDKGETSTDTQYF
>TRBV2|15|once|NA|TRBJ2-7
TGTGCCAGCAGCAGGGGAAACAGGGACCCCTACGAGCAGTACTTC
CASSRGNRDPYEQYF
>TRBV18|20|NA|TRBD1|TRBJ2-5
TGTGCCAGCTCACCACCTCTTGGGACTGAACGGGACAGGGTGTACGGGACCCAGTACTTC
CASSPPLGTERDRVYGTQYF
>TRBV25-1|11|few|NA|TRBJ2-7
TGTGCCAGCAGGGGGAGATCGGGGCAGTACTTC
CASRGRSGQYF
>TRBV7-2|15|few|NA|TRBJ2-7
TGTGCCAGCAGCTTAGAGAGTACAGGCTCCTACGAGCAGTACTTC
CASSLESTGSYEQYF
>TRBV15|13|few|NA|TRBJ2-1
TGTGCCACCAGCAGTTTTACAGGTTTAGGGCAGTTCTTC
CATSSFTGLGQFF
>TRBV7-2|16|NA|NA|TRBJ2-3
TGTGCCAGCAGCTTACGTTCTGGCCTGACGGCAGATACGCAGTATTTT
CASSLRSGLTADTQYF
>TRBV5-1|14|many|NA|TRBJ2-1
TGCGCCAGCAGCTTGGACAGCCGGAACAATGAGCAGTTCTTC
CASSLDSRNNEQFF
>TRBV3-1|16|few|TRBD2|TRBJ2-5
TGTGCCAGCAGCCTTGTAGGGACTAGCGGGAGAGAGACCCAGTACTTC
CASSLVGTSGRETQYF
>TRBV6-6|13|NA|NA|TRBJ2-1
TGTGCCAGCACCGAGGGGGCCTACAATGAGCAGTTCTTC
CASTEGAYNEQFF
>TRBV2|12|NA|NA|TRBJ1-5
TGTGCCAGCAACCCCCAGGGCCAGCCCCAGCATTTT
CASNPQGQPQHF
>TRBV12-3/TRBV12-4|14|few|NA|TRBJ1-5
TGTGCCAGCAGTTTAGTAGGGATGAGACAGCCCCAGCATTTT
CASSLVGMRQPQHF
>TRBV27|13|NA|NA|TRBJ2-3
TGTGCCAGCAGTTTATATCCGACCCCCCTGCAGTATTTT
CASSLYPTPLQYF
>TRBV29-1|14|NA|NA|TRBJ2-6
TGCAGCGTTGAAGGGCTAACTGGGGCCAACGTCCTGACTTTC
CSVEGLTGANVLTF
>TRBV10-3|13|NA|TRBD1|TRBJ2-1
TGTGCCATCATGCGACAGGGGGCTAATGAGCAGTTCTTC
CAIMRQGANEQFF
>TRBV5-1|17|NA|TRBD2|TRBJ2-2
TGCGCCAGCAGCCCCGGTGGAGCGGGGGCCTACACCGGGGAGCTGTTTTTT
CASSPGGAGAYTGELFF
>TRBV7-2|15|few|TRBD1|TRBJ2-3
TGTGCCAGCAGCCCGGACAGGCGGAGCACAGATACGCAGTATTTT
CASSPDRRSTDTQYF
>TRBV7-2|15|many|NA|TRBJ2-3
TGTGCCAGCAGCTTAGCGATGGCAGGAACAGATACGCAGTATTTT
CASSLAMAGTDTQYF
>TRBV20-1|14|once|TRBD1|TRBJ2-1
TGCAGTGCTCACAGGGGTAGGGGGTACAATGAGCAGTTCTTC
CSAHRGRGYNEQFF
>TRBV5-5|15|NA|NA|TRBJ2-3
TGTGCCAGCAGCGAAACAGCGAAGGGGACAGATACGCAGTATTTT
CASSETAKGTDTQYF
>TRBV5-6|15|few|NA|TRBJ2-3
TGTGCCAGCAGCTTAGTGGACACACCCACAGATACGCAGTATTTT
CASSLVDTPTDTQYF
>TRBV20-1|11|few|NA|TRBJ2-1
TGCAGTGCTGGTATATCAGATGAGCAGTTCTTC
CSAGISDEQFF
>TRBV5-1|16|NA|TRBD2|TRBJ2-5
TGCGCCAGCAGCTTCTCGACTAGCGGGGGGAAAGAGACCCAGTACTTC
CASSFSTSGGKETQYF
>TRBV29-1|12|many|NA|TRBJ2-7
TGCAGCGTTGCCCCCGGGGTCTACGAGCAGTACTTC
CSVAPGVYEQYF
>TRBV5-6|16|many|TRBD2|TRBJ2-3
TGTGCCAGCAGCGCCGGACTAGCGGATGTTACAGATACGCAGTATTTT
CASSAGLADVTDTQYF
>TRBV14|18|few|NA|TRBJ2-2
TGTGCCAGCAGCCAAGCCACCATTAGACCTGGGACCCACCGGGAGCTGTTTTTT
CASSQATIRPGTHRELFF
>TRBV20-1|15|NA|NA|TRBJ1-4
TGCAGTGCCACACCGGTCAGGGCTGGTTTTGAAAAACTGTTTTTT
CSATPVRAGFEKLFF